This entry lists 7 T cell receptor beta chains sequenced from one sample in a study of CD8+CD57+ T cells in acquired aplastic anemia. Genomic DNA acted as the template from which TCR beta VDJ combination and CDR3 sequence profiling were carried out. Each CDR3 protein gets one entry after TCRdb re-called the reads with MiXCR. This table holds some 240,000 distinct CDR3 sequences, 34% found once. The sequenced sample consisted of sorted CD4+, CD8+, or CD8+CD57+ T cells (not recorded which) from PBMCs. The receptors come from a human donor in good health, serving as a control.

Only one count was recorded for this clonotype. The CDR3 reads CASSGGQGGNQPQHF. CDR3 in DNA: TGTGCCAGCAGTGGGGGACAGGGAGGCAATCAGCCCCAGCATTTT. The chain carries TRBV25-1 and TRBJ1-5, with TRBD1 matching over 9 bases. The CDR3 contains 15 residues. V shed 4 bases, J shed 2 bases, and the junction held 3 bases outside the gene matches. Germline-derived CDR1 and CDR2 are MGHDK and SYGVNS.

A remark on this clonotype: One end of the junction varies from germline; a read error may be responsible. In DNA, the CDR3 is TGCGCCAGCAGCTCATGGACAGACGAAGCTTTCTTT. Protein sequence: CASSSWTDEAFF. V gene TRBV13 combines with J gene TRBJ1-1, with D perhaps TRBD1 (6 bases). CDR1 and CDR2 (germline): PRHDT, FYEKMQ (reference sequence). CDR3 size: 12 residues.

The V and J genes are TRBV29-1 and TRBJ2-7; 12 nucleotides match TRBD2. Germline V gene lookup returns CDR1 SQVTM and CDR2 ANQGSEA. With V trimmed by 7 bases and J by 3 bases, 4 bases remained unmatched. There are 13 residues in the CDR3. The CDR3 loop is CSARLAGVYEQYF. CDR3 nucleotide sequence: TGCAGCGCCAGACTAGCGGGAGTCTACGAGCAGTACTTC.

This clonotype came up a few times. The rearrangement joins TRBV6-1 to TRBJ1-1, with D perhaps TRBD1 (5 bases). Germline values: CDR1 MNHNS, CDR2 SASEGT. This CDR3 has 15 amino acids. Between the trimmed V and J ends, which lost 0 bases and 3 bases, there was a span of 11 bases. CDR3 in amino acids: CASSEAGFRDTEAFF. In DNA, the CDR3 is TGTGCCAGCAGTGAAGCAGGTTTCAGGGACACTGAAGCTTTCTTT.

V gene TRBV13 combines with J gene TRBJ2-5; 13 nucleotides match TRBD2. CDR1 is PRHDT and CDR2 is FYEKMQ in the germline V gene (reference sequence). This CDR3 is built from 17 residues. V shed 5 bases and J 1 base; nucleotides not matched to a gene: 7. CDR3 bases: TGTGCCAGCAGCCGATGGACTAGCGGGGGCCCCCAAGAGACCCAGTACTTC. Its protein product is CASSRWTSGGPQETQYF.

The J gene is TRBJ2-3, the V gene TRBV28; D remains ambiguous. Trimming removed 6 bases from V and 6 bases from J, with 16 bases in between. The CDR3 loop spans 14 amino acids. Germline loops: CDR1 MDHEN, CDR2 SYDVKM. This chain's CDR3 is CASRIALGRDTQYF. In DNA, the CDR3 is TGTGCCAGCAGAATCGCCCTCGGACGGGATACGCAGTATTTT.

The V and J genes are TRBV28 and TRBJ2-1; 9 bases line up with TRBD2. The germline CDR1 and CDR2 sequences are MDHEN and SYDVKM. CDR3 size: 15 residues. Germline trimming cut 5 bases from V and 7 bases from J; bases unmatched to any gene: 9. CDR3: CASSQGGGVRNEQFF. CDR3 coding DNA: TGTGCCAGCAGTCAGGGCGGGGGGGTCCGAAATGAGCAGTTCTTC.